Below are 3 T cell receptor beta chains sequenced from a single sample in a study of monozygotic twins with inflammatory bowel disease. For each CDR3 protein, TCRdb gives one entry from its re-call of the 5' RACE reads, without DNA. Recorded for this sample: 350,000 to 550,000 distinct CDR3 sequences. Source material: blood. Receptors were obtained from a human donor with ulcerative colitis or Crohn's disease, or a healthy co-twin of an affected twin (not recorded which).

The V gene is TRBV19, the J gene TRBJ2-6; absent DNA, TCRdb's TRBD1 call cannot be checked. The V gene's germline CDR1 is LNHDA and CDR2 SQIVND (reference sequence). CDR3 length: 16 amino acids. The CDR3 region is CASRFPTGAGANVLTF.

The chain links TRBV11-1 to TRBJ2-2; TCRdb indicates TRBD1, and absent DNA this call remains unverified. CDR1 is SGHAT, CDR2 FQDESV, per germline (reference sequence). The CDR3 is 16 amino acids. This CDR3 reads CASRPDRGGNTGELFF.

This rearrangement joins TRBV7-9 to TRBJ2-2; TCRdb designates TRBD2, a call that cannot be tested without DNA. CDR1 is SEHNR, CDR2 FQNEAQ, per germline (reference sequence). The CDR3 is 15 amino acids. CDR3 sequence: CASSSTGTSTGELFF.